This TCR beta chain was documented in a study of blood T cell repertoires in COVID-19. Whole-study context: The United States, Italy and Spain supplied acute and convalescent COVID-19 samples. The analysed material was cDNA or gDNA that came from T cells, B-cell-depleted T cells, or PBMCs.

In the source study's methods: Reference gene primer amplification in the assay estimated nucleated cell counts. Generated by immunoSEQ multiplex PCR, the TCRdb table keeps only in-frame clones and is missing some. V and J calls and clone size come straight from that table; D and trimming were deduced from the DNA. The sample gives some 30,000 clones, almost 90% of which show up once; around 4.9% is in the top ten. This receptor was obtained from a woman in her 70s with active COVID-19. The sample taken for sequencing was peripheral blood.

CDR3 DNA sequence: TGTGCCAGCAGCTTAATGGAGGCGGGGAACACTGAAGCTTTCTTT. It yields the protein CASSLMEAGNTEAFF. The rearrangement uses TRBV7-2 and TRBJ1-1; D call uncertain. V was shortened by 2 bases and J by 1 base, with 11 bases between the two germline ends. CDR1 is SGHTA, CDR2 FQGNSA, per germline. This CDR3 comprises 15 residues.